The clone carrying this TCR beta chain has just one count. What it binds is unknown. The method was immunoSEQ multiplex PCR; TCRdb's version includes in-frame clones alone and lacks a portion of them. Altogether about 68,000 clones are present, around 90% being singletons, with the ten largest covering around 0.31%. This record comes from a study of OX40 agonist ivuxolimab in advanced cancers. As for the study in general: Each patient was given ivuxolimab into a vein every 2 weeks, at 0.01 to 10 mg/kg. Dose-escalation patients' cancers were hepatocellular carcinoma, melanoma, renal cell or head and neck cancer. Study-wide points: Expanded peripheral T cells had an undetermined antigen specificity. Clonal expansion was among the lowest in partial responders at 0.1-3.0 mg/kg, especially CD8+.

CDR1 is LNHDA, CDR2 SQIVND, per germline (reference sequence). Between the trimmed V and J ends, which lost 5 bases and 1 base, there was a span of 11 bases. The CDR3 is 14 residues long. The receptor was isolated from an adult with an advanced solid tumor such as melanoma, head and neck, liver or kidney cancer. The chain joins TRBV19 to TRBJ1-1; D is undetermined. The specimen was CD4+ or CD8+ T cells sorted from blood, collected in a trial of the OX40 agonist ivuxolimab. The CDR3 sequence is CASSLTGPNTEAFF. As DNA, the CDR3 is TGTGCCAGTAGTCTTACCGGGCCGAACACTGAAGCTTTCTTT.